The 4 T cell receptor beta chains reported below all come from one sample, sequenced in a study of blood T cell repertoires in COVID-19. This table comes from immunoSEQ multiplex PCR, and its TCRdb copy is limited to in-frame clones, with some not included. This table has about 170,000 clones, about 85% appearing once. Sequenced sample: peripheral blood. These receptors originate from a woman older than 75 with COVID-19, enrolled during active disease.

This clone turned up a few times. This sequence joins TRBV2 and TRBJ1-2; a weak D match, TRBD1 (6 bases). Germline-derived CDR1 and CDR2 are SNHLY and FYNNEI. The CDR3 spans 14 residues. V lost 3 bases, J lost 8 bases, and 16 bases lay in between. Here the CDR3 reads CASSELRGARGYTF. In nucleotides, the CDR3 is TGTGCCAGCAGTGAGTTACGGGGGGCGCGGGGCTACACCTTC.

The chain couples TRBV11-2 to TRBJ1-1, with 7 bases lining up with TRBD1. The CDR3 has 15 amino acids. V shed 5 bases and J 10 bases; nucleotides not matched to a gene: 16. The V gene's germline CDR1 is SGHAT and CDR2 FQNNGV. In DNA form, the CDR3 reads TGTGCCAGCAGCCCGCTCCGACAGGGCCCGAAGGTAGCTTTCTTT. Translation gives CASSPLRQGPKVAFF. The entire variable domain, with the rest obtained from reference TRBV11-2 and TRBJ1-1, is as follows: EAGVAQSPRYKIIEKRQSVAFWCNPISGHATLYWYQQILGQGPKLLIQFQNNGVVDDSQLPKDRFSAERLKGVDSTLKIQPAKLEDSAVYLCASSPLRQGPKVAFFGQGTRLTVV.

The table lists this clone with a few counts. CDR3 protein: CASSSRGSGNTDTQYF. CDR3 sequence (DNA): TGTGCCAGCAGTTCTCGTGGGAGCGGGAATACAGATACGCAGTATTTT. The gene calls are TRBV28 and TRBJ2-3, with 7 bases aligning to TRBD2. V trimming: 4 bases; J trimming: 3 bases; junction bases outside the gene matches: 10. The CDR3 length is 16 residues. CDR1 is MDHEN, CDR2 SYDVKM, per germline.

In this sample, this clone turned up once. V gene TRBV6-5 combines with J gene TRBJ1-5; 7 positions agree with TRBD1. CDR1 MNHEY and CDR2 SVGAGI come from the germline V gene. Losses at the gene ends were 2 bases for V and 7 bases for J; bases not matched to a gene: 8. This CDR3 is built from 15 residues. Written as DNA, the CDR3 is TGTGCCAGCAGTTACACAGGACAGGAGGACCAGCCCCAGCATTTT. Its translation: CASSYTGQEDQPQHF.